This T cell receptor (beta chain) was obtained from a study of T cells in Graves' hyperthyroidism and ophthalmopathy. Study findings and constraints: From stable hyperthyroidism, ophthalmopathy was set apart by a 13 V-J model. Ophthalmopathy onset followed model prediction by a median roughly 6.5 months.

Looked up from germline, CDR1 is LNHNV and CDR2 is YYDKDF (reference sequence). V lost 1 base and J 5 bases, leaving 9 bases between the germline ends. The CDR3 runs 14 residues. Uncontrolled infection, other autoimmune disease, pregnancy or lactation led to exclusion. There were TCR beta CDR3 regions amplified from RNA transcripts. The HTBI primer set drove a first-round RT-PCR of the TCR CDR3. Using its own MiXCR run on the multiplex PCR reads, TCRdb lists one record per CDR3 protein. The sample has about 570,000 distinct CDR3 sequences, about half seen once. This clonotype was detected many times. The antigen is unknown.

This sequence originates from an adult woman with Graves' disease, either hyperthyroidism or ophthalmopathy (not recorded which). Sequencing was performed on peripheral blood or thyroid tissue (not recorded which). The chain is built from TRBV15 and TRBJ1-5; tentatively, D is TRBD1 (5 bases). In DNA form, the CDR3 reads TGTGCCACCAGCAGAGTCAGGGATTATCAGCCCCAGCATTTT. Protein product: CATSRVRDYQPQHF.